The 15 T cell receptor beta chains listed next were all sequenced from one sample in a study of cytomegalovirus exposure and HLA in healthy donors. The study ran its PCR with 60 Vbeta and 13 Jbeta primers. The assay was immunoSEQ multiplex PCR, and TCRdb's table has in-frame clones only and misses some. This table holds some 130,000 clones, more than 80% found once. The sequencing sample was made of PBMCs. These TCRs come from a man under 40 in good health and CMV-seronegative.

V gene TRBV7-6 combines with J gene TRBJ2-1; 8 nucleotides match TRBD2. The CDR3 loop spans 19 amino acids. Unmatched junction bases numbered 14, after V lost 3 bases and J lost 1 base. CDR1 is SGHVS, CDR2 FNYEAQ, per germline. In DNA, the CDR3 is TGTGCCAGCAGCTTGGGACTAGTCAGGGACCTGAGGTCCTACAATGAGCAGTTCTTC. Encoded protein: CASSLGLVRDLRSYNEQFF. The full variable domain, rest sourced from reference TRBV7-6 and TRBJ2-1, is GAGVSQSPRYKVTKRGQDVALRCDPISGHVSLYWYRQALGQGPEFLTYFNYEAQQDKSGLPNDRFSAERPEGSISTLTIQRTEQRDSAMYRCASSLGLVRDLRSYNEQFFGPGTRLTVL.

This clone was observed a single time. The DNA of the CDR3 is TGCAGCGTTGGACAGGGAGCCTACGAGCAGTACTTC. As protein: CSVGQGAYEQYF. The chain recombines TRBV29-1 with TRBJ2-7; 7 bases fit TRBD1. The CDR3 runs 12 residues. Per the germline V gene, CDR1 is SQVTM and CDR2 is ANQGSEA. Losses at the gene ends were 4 bases for V and 2 bases for J; bases not matched to a gene: 2.

This clone has only a few counts. This chain links TRBV6-5 with TRBJ2-7; 9 nucleotides line up with TRBD2. Germline CDR1 reads MNHEY; CDR2 reads SVGAGI. The CDR3 runs to 15 residues. The V and J ends lost 6 bases and 3 bases, in that order; junction bases with no gene match: 9. CDR3 bases: TGTGCCAGCAGAGCAGGGACTAGCCCTATCTACGAGCAGTACTTC. Translated, it gives CASRAGTSPIYEQYF.

The CDR3 is CASSGGLAGTTLTGELFF. The CDR3 DNA reads as TGTGCCAGCAGTGGGGGACTAGCGGGGACCACACTCACCGGGGAGCTGTTTTTT. The rearrangement links TRBV27 to TRBJ2-2, with TRBD2 matching 13 bases. Germline CDR1 reads MNHEY; CDR2 reads SMNVEV (reference sequence). The length of the CDR3 is 18 residues. The V and J ends lost 5 bases and 4 bases, in that order; junction bases with no gene match: 10.

This chain uses TRBV5-1 with TRBJ2-1; 9 positions match TRBD1. The trim removed 2 bases at V and 2 bases at J, leaving 2 bases unmatched. Looked up from germline, CDR1 is SGHRS and CDR2 is YFSETQ. The CDR3 is made up of 15 amino acids. The CDR3 protein is CASSFTGGTYNEQFF. CDR3 DNA: TGCGCCAGCAGCTTCACAGGGGGCACCTACAATGAGCAGTTCTTC.

The chain carries TRBV5-1 and TRBJ2-7; D not certain. The CDR3 spans 15 residues. V shed 4 bases and J shed 2 bases, with 16 bases lying between them. Germline CDR1 is SGHRS and CDR2 is YFSETQ. CDR3 DNA sequence: TGCGCCAGCAGCAACCCCAAAAATAGCACCTACGAGCAGTACTTC. Its protein product is CASSNPKNSTYEQYF. Based on the CDR3 plus reference TRBV5-1 and TRBJ2-7, the full variable domain is KAGVTQTPRYLIKTRGQQVTLSCSPISGHRSVSWYQQTPGQGLQFLFEYFSETQRNKGNFPGRFSGRQFSNSRSEMNVSTLELGDSALYLCASSNPKNSTYEQYFGPGTRLTVT.

J is TRBJ1-6 and V is TRBV19, with 7 nucleotides matching TRBD1. The V segment lost 4 bases and the J segment 9 bases; nucleotides outside the gene matches: 9. Germline CDR1 is LNHDA and CDR2 is SQIVND (reference sequence). This CDR3 has 15 residues. CDR3 region: CASSTYRGSSSPLHF. The CDR3 nucleotides read TGTGCCAGTAGTACATACAGGGGTTCAAGTTCACCCCTCCACTTT.

The rearrangement joins TRBV6-6 to TRBJ1-5, with TRBD1 identical over 9 bases. Losses at the gene ends were 5 bases for V and 6 bases for J; bases not matched to a gene: 8. CDR1 MNHNY and CDR2 SVGAGI come from the germline V gene (reference sequence). The CDR3 has 15 amino acids. The CDR3 sequence is CASSNRDRDGQPQHF. The CDR3 nucleotides read TGTGCCAGCAGTAACCGGGACAGGGACGGTCAGCCCCAGCATTTT.

In its sample, this clone was seen once. The chain joins TRBV2 to TRBJ2-5; maybe TRBD1 (5 bases). Trimming shortened V by 8 bases and J by 5 bases, and 21 bases separated the two germline ends. The CDR3 runs 15 residues. CDR1 SNHLY and CDR2 FYNNEI come from the germline V gene. CDR3: CASGAPSRYRETQYF. Written as DNA, the CDR3 is TGTGCCAGCGGGGCTCCTAGTAGGTACAGGGAGACCCAGTACTTC.

The chain has TRBV9 and TRBJ1-1; D gene uncertain. The CDR3 loop spans 14 amino acids. Germline values: CDR1 SGDLS, CDR2 YYNGEE. The V gene lost 0 bases and the J gene lost 4 bases, with 10 bases spanning the gap. The CDR3 nucleotides read TGTGCCAGCAGCGTAGGTTGGGCGGGCACTGAAGCTTTCTTT. This encodes CASSVGWAGTEAFF.

The chain recombines TRBV27 with TRBJ2-1; D is uncertain. Trimming pared 2 bases from V and 6 bases from J, leaving 8 bases between. The CDR3 contains 13 residues. Per the germline V gene, CDR1 is MNHEY and CDR2 is SMNVEV (reference sequence). The CDR3 loop is CASSLGQFNEQFF. Written as DNA, the CDR3 is TGTGCCAGCAGTTTAGGGCAGTTCAATGAGCAGTTCTTC.

CDR3 in DNA: TGTGCCAGCTCCCAGACGGGAAGCTCCTACGAGCAGTACTTC. It translates to CASSQTGSSYEQYF. The gene calls are TRBV18 and TRBJ2-7; D may be TRBD2 (5 bases). Trimming stripped 6 bases from V and 0 bases from J, with 12 bases between. CDR3 length equals 14 residues. Germline lookup yields CDR1 KGHSH and CDR2 LQKENI. The full variable domain, completed using reference TRBV18 and TRBJ2-7, is NAGVMQNPRHLVRRRGQEARLRCSPMKGHSHVYWYRQLPEEGLKFMVYLQKENIIDESGMPKERFSAEFPKEGPSILRIQQVVRGDSAAYFCASSQTGSSYEQYFGPGTRLTVT.

This chain connects TRBV19 to TRBJ2-1, with 14 bases identical to TRBD2. V dropped 4 bases and J dropped 7; count of bases not matched to a gene: 6. This CDR3 region has 16 residues. Germline-derived CDR1 and CDR2 are LNHDA and SQIVND (reference sequence). CDR3 in amino acids: CASSTSGTSGSNEQFF. The CDR3 DNA follows: TGTGCCAGTAGTACCTCCGGGACTAGCGGGAGTAATGAGCAGTTCTTC. The whole variable domain, remainder taken from reference TRBV19 and TRBJ2-1, is DGGITQSPKYLFRKEGQNVTLSCEQNLNHDAMYWYRQDPGQGLRLIYYSQIVNDFQKGDIAEGYSVSREKKESFPLTVTSAQKNPTAFYLCASSTSGTSGSNEQFFGPGTRLTVL.

This chain links TRBV18 with TRBJ2-7, with 9 bases matching TRBD2. There are 16 residues in the CDR3. The V gene end was trimmed by 0 bases and the J gene end by 5 bases; junction bases not matched to a gene: 8. Germline V gene lookup returns CDR1 KGHSH and CDR2 LQKENI. CDR3 DNA: TGTGCCAGCTCACCACCGAGTAGCGGGAGTAACGACGAGCAGTACTTC. Translated: CASSPPSSGSNDEQYF.

The chain uses TRBV30 and TRBJ2-2, with 7 bases identical to TRBD1. V shed 5 bases, J shed 3 bases, and the junction held 6 bases outside the gene matches. The CDR3 loop spans 14 amino acids. In germline, CDR1 is GTSNPN, CDR2 SVGIG (reference sequence). The DNA of the CDR3 is TGTGCCTGGGGACAGGATCCCTACACCGGGGAGCTGTTTTTT. Translation: CAWGQDPYTGELFF.